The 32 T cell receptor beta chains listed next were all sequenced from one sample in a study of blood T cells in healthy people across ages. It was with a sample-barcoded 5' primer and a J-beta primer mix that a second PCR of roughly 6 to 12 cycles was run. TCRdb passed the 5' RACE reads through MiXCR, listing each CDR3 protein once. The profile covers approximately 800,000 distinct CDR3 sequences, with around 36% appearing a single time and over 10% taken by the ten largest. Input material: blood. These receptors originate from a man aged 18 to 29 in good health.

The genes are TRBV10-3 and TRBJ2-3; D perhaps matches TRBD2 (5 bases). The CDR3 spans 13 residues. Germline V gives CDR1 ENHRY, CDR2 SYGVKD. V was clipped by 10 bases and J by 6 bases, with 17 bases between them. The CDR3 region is CARGEGADDTQYF. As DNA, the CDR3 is TGTGCCAGGGGAGAGGGCGCGGACGATACGCAGTATTTT.

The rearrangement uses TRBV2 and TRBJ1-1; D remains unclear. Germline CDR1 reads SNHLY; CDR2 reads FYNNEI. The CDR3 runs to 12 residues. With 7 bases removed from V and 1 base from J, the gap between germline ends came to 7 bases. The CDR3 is CASIITNTEAFF. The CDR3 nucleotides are TGTGCCAGCATCATAACGAACACTGAAGCTTTCTTT.

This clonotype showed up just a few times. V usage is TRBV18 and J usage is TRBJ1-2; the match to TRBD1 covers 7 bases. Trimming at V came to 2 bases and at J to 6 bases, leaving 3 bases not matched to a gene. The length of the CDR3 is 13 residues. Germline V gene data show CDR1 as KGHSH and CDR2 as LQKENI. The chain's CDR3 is CASSPDRVNGYTF. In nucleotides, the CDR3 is TGTGCCAGCTCACCAGACAGGGTTAATGGCTACACCTTC.

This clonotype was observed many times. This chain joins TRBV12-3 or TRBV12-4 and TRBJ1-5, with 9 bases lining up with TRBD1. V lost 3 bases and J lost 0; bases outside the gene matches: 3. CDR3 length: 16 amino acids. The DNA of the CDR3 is TGTGCCAGCAGTTTGGGACAGGGCAATAGCAATCAGCCCCAGCATTTT. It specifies CASSLGQGNSNQPQHF.

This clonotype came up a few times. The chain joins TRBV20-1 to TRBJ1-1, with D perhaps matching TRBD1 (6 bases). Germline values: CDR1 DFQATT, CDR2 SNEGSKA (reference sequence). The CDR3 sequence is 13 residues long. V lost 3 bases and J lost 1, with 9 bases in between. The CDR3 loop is CSASIQGNTEAFF. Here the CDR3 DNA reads TGCAGTGCTAGTATACAGGGGAACACTGAAGCTTTCTTT.

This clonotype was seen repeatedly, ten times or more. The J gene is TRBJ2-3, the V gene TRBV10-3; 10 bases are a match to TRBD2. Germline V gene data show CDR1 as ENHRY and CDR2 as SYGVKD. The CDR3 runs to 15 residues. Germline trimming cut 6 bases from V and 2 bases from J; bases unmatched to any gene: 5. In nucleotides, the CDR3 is TGTGCCATCAGGAAAGCGGGGGGGTCCACAGATACGCAGTATTTT. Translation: CAIRKAGGSTDTQYF.

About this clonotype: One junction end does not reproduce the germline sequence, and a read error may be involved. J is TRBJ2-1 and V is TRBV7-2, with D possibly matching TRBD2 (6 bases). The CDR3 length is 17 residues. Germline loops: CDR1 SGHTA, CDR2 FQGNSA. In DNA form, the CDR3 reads TGTGCCAGCAGCTTAGTTGCGGGACTCAGCTCCTACAAGGAGCAGTTCTTC. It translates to CASSLVAGLSSYKEQFF. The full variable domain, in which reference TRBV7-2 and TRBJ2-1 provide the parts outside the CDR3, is GAGVSQSPSNKVTEKGKDVELRCDPISGHTALYWYRQSLGQGLEFLIYFQGNSAPDKSGLPSDRFSAERTGGSVSTLTIQRTQQEDSAVYLCASSLVAGLSSYKEQFFGPGTRLTVL.

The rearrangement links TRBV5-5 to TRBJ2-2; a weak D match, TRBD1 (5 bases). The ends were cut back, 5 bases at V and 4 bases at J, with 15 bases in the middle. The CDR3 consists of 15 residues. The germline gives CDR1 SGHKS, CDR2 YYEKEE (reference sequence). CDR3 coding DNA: TGTGCCAGCAGTTTACAGGCCTCGGGCACCGGGGAGCTGTTTTTT. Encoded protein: CASSLQASGTGELFF.

The CDR3 DNA follows: TGTGCCAGCAGTGCCAGGGGTGGCACTGAAGCTTTCTTT. It codes for CASSARGGTEAFF. V is TRBV27 and J is TRBJ1-1; D possibly corresponds to TRBD1 (6 bases). CDR1 MNHEY and CDR2 SMNVEV come from the germline V gene (reference sequence). The V gene lost 5 bases and the J gene lost 4 bases, with 11 bases spanning the gap. The CDR3 sequence is 13 residues long.

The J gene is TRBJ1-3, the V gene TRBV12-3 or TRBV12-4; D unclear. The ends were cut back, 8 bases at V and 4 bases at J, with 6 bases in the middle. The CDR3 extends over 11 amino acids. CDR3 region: CASLRGNTIYF. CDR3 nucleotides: TGTGCCAGCCTCCGAGGAAACACCATATATTTT.

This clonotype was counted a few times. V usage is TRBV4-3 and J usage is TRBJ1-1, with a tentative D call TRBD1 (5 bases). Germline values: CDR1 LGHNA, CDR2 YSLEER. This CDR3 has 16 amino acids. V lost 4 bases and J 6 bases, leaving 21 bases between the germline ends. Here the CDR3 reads CASSRISGTPDAEAFF. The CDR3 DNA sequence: TGCGCCAGCAGCCGCATATCCGGGACCCCTGATGCTGAAGCTTTCTTT.

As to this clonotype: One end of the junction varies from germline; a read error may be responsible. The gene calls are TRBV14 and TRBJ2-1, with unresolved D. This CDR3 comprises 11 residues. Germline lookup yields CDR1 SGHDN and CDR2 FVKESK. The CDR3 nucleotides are TGTGCCAGTAGCCACATAAATGAGCAGTTCTTC. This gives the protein CASSHINEQFF.

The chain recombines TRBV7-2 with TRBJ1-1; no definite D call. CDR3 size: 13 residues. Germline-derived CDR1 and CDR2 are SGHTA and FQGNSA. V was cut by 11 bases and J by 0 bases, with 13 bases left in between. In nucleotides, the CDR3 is TGTGCCGCAGACGGCGAACTGAACACTGAAGCTTTCTTT. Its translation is CAADGELNTEAFF.

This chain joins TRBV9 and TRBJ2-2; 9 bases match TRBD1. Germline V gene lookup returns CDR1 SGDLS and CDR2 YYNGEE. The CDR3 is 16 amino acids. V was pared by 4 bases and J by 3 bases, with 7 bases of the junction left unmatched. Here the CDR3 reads CASSHRTGADTGELFF. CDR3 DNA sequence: TGTGCCAGCAGCCACCGGACAGGGGCGGACACCGGGGAGCTGTTTTTT.

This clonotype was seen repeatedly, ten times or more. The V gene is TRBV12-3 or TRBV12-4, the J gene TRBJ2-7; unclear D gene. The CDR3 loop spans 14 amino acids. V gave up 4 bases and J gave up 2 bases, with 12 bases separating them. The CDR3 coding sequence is TGTGCCAGCAGTTCCCTCACCAGACCCTACGAGCAGTACTTC. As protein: CASSSLTRPYEQYF.

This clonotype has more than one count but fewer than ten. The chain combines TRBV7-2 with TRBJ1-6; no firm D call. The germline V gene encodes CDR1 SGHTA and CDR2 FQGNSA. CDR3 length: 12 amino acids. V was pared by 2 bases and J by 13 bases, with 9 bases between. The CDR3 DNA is TGTGCCAGCAGCTTAAGGGTCGAGCCCCTCCACTTT. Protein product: CASSLRVEPLHF. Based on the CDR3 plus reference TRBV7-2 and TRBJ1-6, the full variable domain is GAGVSQSPSNKVTEKGKDVELRCDPISGHTALYWYRQSLGQGLEFLIYFQGNSAPDKSGLPSDRFSAERTGGSVSTLTIQRTQQEDSAVYLCASSLRVEPLHFGNGTRLTVT.

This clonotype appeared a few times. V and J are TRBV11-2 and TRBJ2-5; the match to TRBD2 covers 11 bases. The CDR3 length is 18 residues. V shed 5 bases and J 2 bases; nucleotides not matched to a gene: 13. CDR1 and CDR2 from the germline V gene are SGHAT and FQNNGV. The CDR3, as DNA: TGTGCCAGCAGCGCCCAACTAGCGGGGGCCCTTTATCAAGAGACCCAGTACTTC. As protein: CASSAQLAGALYQETQYF.

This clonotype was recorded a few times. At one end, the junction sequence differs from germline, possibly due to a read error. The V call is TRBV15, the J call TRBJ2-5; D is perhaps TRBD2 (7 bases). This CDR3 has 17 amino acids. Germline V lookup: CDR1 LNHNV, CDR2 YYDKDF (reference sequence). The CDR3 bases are TGCGCCACCAGCAGAGAGGGGGGGGGATCGACTACGCGGGAGCAGTACTTC. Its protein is CATSREGGGSTTREQYF.

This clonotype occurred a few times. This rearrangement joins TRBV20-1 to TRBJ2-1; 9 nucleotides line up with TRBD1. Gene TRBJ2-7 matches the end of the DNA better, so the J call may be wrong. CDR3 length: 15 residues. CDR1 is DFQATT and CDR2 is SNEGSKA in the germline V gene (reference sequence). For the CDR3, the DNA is TGCAGTGCTGGGGACAGGGTTAGCTCCTACAATGAGCAGTACTTC. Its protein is CSAGDRVSSYNEQYF.

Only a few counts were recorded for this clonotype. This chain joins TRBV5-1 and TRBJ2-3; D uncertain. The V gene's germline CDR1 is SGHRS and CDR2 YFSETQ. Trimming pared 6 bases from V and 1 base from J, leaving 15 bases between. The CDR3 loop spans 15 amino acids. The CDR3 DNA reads TGCGCCAGCACCTCTACGGCTACCGGCACAGATACGCAGTATTTT. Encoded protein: CASTSTATGTDTQYF.

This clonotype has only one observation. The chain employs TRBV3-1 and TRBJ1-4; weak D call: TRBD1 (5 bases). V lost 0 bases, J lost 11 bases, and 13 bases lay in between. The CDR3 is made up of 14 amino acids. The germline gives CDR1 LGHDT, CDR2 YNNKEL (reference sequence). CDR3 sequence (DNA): TGTGCCAGCAGCCAAGACTGGGGCGGGACTAAACTGTTTTTT. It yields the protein CASSQDWGGTKLFF.

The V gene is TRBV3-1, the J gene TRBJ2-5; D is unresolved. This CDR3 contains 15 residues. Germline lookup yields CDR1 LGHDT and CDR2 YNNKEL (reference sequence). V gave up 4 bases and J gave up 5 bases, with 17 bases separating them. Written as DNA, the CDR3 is TGTGCCAGCAGCCTTCGGACCGTGGGTGGCGAGACCCAGTACTTC. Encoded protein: CASSLRTVGGETQYF.

The CDR3 DNA is TGTGCCAGCAGTTTTCACGGGCCCGCGGATACGCAGTATTTT. Protein sequence: CASSFHGPADTQYF. This rearrangement joins TRBV12-3 or TRBV12-4 to TRBJ2-3; D not certain. The CDR3 totals 14 residues. Trimming left V 3 bases short and J 6 bases short, with 13 bases between.

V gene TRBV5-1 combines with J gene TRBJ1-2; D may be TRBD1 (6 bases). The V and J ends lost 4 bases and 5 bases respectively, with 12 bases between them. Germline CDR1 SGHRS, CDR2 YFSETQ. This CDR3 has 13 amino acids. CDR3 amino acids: CASSLGTSYGYTF. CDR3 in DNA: TGCGCCAGCAGCCTCGGGACATCATATGGCTACACCTTC.

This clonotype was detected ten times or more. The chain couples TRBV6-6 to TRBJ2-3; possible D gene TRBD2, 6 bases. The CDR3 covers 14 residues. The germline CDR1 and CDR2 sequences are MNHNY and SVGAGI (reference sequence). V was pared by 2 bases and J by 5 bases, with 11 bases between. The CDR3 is CASSYGGVGDTQYF. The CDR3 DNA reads TGTGCCAGCAGTTACGGCGGGGTTGGAGATACGCAGTATTTT.

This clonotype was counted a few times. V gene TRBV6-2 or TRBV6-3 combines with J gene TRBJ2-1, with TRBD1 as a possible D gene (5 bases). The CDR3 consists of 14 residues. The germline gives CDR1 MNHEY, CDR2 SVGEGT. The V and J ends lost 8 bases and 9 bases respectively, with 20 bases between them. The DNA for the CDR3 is TGTGCCAGCCGTGGGCCAGGGAAGAAGGGTGAGCAGTTCTTC. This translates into CASRGPGKKGEQFF.

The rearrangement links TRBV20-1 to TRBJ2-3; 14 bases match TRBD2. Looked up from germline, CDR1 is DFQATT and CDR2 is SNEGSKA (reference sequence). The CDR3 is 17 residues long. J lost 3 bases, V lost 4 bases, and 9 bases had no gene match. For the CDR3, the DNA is TGCAGTGCTACCGGACTAGCGGGAGGAAGAATGACAGATACGCAGTATTTT. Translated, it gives CSATGLAGGRMTDTQYF.

The CDR3: CSAHGSYNSPLHF. The CDR3 region has the DNA TGCAGTGCTCATGGCTCCTATAATTCACCCCTCCACTTT. V gene TRBV20-1 combines with J gene TRBJ1-6; no clear D. Trimming took 5 bases from V and 0 from J, leaving 5 bases between them. CDR3 size: 13 residues. Germline lookup yields CDR1 DFQATT and CDR2 SNEGSKA (reference sequence).

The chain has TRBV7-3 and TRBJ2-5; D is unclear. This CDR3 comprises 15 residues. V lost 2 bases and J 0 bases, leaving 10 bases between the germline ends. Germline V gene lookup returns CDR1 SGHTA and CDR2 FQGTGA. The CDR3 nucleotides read TGTGCCAGCAGCTTAGGTGTGGCAGACCAAGAGACCCAGTACTTC. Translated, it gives CASSLGVADQETQYF.

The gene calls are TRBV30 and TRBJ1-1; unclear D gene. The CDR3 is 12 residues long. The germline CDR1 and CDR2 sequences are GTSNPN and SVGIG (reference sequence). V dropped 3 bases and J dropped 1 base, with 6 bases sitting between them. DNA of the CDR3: TGTGCCTGGAGCGCTCCGAACACTGAAGCTTTCTTT. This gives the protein CAWSAPNTEAFF.

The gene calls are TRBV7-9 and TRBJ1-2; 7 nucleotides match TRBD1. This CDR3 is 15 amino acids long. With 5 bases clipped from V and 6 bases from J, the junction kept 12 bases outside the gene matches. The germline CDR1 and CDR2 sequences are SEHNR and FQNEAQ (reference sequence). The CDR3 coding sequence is TGTGCCAGCAGCGGAGTTCCGACAGGGACGGATGGCTACACCTTC. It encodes CASSGVPTGTDGYTF.

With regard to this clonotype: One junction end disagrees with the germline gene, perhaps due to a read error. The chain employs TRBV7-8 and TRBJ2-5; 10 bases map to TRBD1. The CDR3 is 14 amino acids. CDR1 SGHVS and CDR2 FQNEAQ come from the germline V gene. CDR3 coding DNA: TGCGCCAGCAGCTCGGACAGGGGGGGAGAGACCCAGTACTTC. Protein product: CASSSDRGGETQYF.